This TCR beta chain was obtained from a study of Ad26.COV2.S vaccination and SARS-CoV-2 variants. Treatment described: roughly 20 received Ad26.COV2.S at low or high dose, single or two shots; five or six received placebo; per-sample allocation not given. Collection of samples fell on day 63 after the first vaccine or placebo injection. Profiled with immunoSEQ multiplex PCR; TCRdb holds only in-frame clones, not every one. The sample contains 350,000 to 400,000 clones, roughly nine tenths of which appear only once. This CDR3 spans 14 amino acids. CDR1 MGHRA and CDR2 YSYEKL come from the germline V gene. V was clipped by 4 bases and J by 6 bases, with 13 bases between them.

V gene TRBV4-1 combines with J gene TRBJ1-3; D is unclear. This sequence originates from a person between 18 and 65 years old who received the Ad26.COV2.S COVID-19 vaccine or a placebo. The sample consisted of peripheral blood, taken in a trial of Ad26.COV2.S vaccine versus placebo. Here the CDR3 DNA reads TGCGCCAGCAGCCGCGGGGTGATAGAAAACACCATATATTTT. It codes for CASSRGVIENTIYF.